These 20 T cell receptor beta chains were sequenced from one sample in a study of blood T cell repertoires in COVID-19. Clones were sequenced by immunoSEQ multiplex PCR, and TCRdb holds only the in-frame ones, with some missing. Altogether some 69,000 clones are present, 60% to 85% being singletons, with the ten largest covering about 15%. The material sequenced was peripheral blood. The receptors stem from a man in his sixties with acute or convalescent COVID-19.

The chain is built from TRBV5-1 and TRBJ1-1; D is perhaps TRBD1 (6 bases). This CDR3 spans 14 amino acids. Looked up from germline, CDR1 is SGHRS and CDR2 is YFSETQ. Trimming removed 4 bases at V and 6 bases at J, with 16 bases between. CDR3 sequence reads: CASSRTTGLPEAFF. CDR3 DNA: TGCGCCAGCAGCAGAACCACAGGGTTGCCTGAAGCTTTCTTT. Together with reference TRBV5-1 and TRBJ1-1, the CDR3 gives the full variable domain: KAGVTQTPRYLIKTRGQQVTLSCSPISGHRSVSWYQQTPGQGLQFLFEYFSETQRNKGNFPGRFSGRQFSNSRSEMNVSTLELGDSALYLCASSRTTGLPEAFFGQGTRLTVV.

The chain recombines TRBV19 with TRBJ2-7; tentatively, D is TRBD1 (6 bases). V was trimmed by 3 bases and J by 3 bases, leaving 12 bases between them. Germline CDR1 reads LNHDA; CDR2 reads SQIVND (reference sequence). The CDR3 contains 14 residues. In nucleotides, the CDR3 is TGTGCCAGTAGTATCGGGACACGGAACTACGAGCAGTACTTC. Its protein is CASSIGTRNYEQYF.

The chain links TRBV11-2 to TRBJ2-7, with 12 bases identical to TRBD1. Germline V gives CDR1 SGHAT, CDR2 FQNNGV. The CDR3 sequence is 15 residues long. Trimming cost V 5 bases and J 6 bases; bases outside gene matches: 8. CDR3 protein: CASSAIGTGGVEQYF. CDR3 in DNA: TGTGCCAGCAGCGCGATTGGGACAGGGGGCGTCGAGCAGTACTTC. The whole variable domain, filled in from reference TRBV11-2 and TRBJ2-7, reads EAGVAQSPRYKIIEKRQSVAFWCNPISGHATLYWYQQILGQGPKLLIQFQNNGVVDDSQLPKDRFSAERLKGVDSTLKIQPAKLEDSAVYLCASSAIGTGGVEQYFGPGTRLTVT.

J is TRBJ1-5 and V is TRBV6-2 or TRBV6-3; 9 nucleotides line up with TRBD1. The CDR3 runs 17 residues. Germline CDR1 and CDR2: MNHEY and SVGEGT. V was pared by 2 bases and J by 6 bases, with 11 bases of the junction left unmatched. CDR3 protein: CASSYGGTGRNGQPQHF. CDR3 coding DNA: TGTGCCAGCAGTTACGGCGGGACAGGGAGGAATGGTCAGCCCCAGCATTTT.

Of note for this clone: At the DNA level, this CDR3 is encoded by other sequences in the same sample as well. The chain employs TRBV19 and TRBJ1-2, with D possibly being TRBD1 (5 bases). The ends were cut back, 9 bases at V and 4 bases at J, with 24 bases in the middle. The CDR3 spans 16 residues. Germline values: CDR1 LNHDA, CDR2 SQIVND (reference sequence). The CDR3 here is CASTTRGARAVYGYTF. The CDR3 DNA reads TGTGCCAGCACTACCCGCGGGGCCCGGGCTGTCTATGGCTACACCTTC.

The rearrangement joins TRBV20-1 to TRBJ1-6; 8 bases align to TRBD1. Germline V CDR1 and CDR2: DFQATT, SNEGSKA (reference sequence). This CDR3 spans 15 amino acids. Germline trimming cut 3 bases from V and 7 bases from J; bases unmatched to any gene: 8. The CDR3 here is CSASGDRGGNSPLHF. DNA of the CDR3: TGCAGTGCTAGTGGAGACAGGGGAGGGAATTCACCCCTCCACTTT.

The rearrangement joins TRBV20-1 to TRBJ2-5; D might be TRBD1 (6 bases). The V gene's germline CDR1 is DFQATT and CDR2 SNEGSKA (reference sequence). This CDR3 has 13 residues. V was shortened by 3 bases and J by 5 bases, with 13 bases between the two germline ends. The CDR3 sequence is CSASYARGETQYF. The CDR3 DNA sequence: TGCAGTGCTAGTTATGCCAGGGGCGAGACCCAGTACTTC.

In its sample, this clone was seen once. The chain joins TRBV11-3 to TRBJ2-2, with TRBD1 matching 9 bases. This CDR3 spans 14 amino acids. The J segment lost 8 bases and the V segment lost 6 bases, leaving 7 bases of the junction unmatched. Germline CDR1 reads SGHNT; CDR2 reads YENEEA. Here the CDR3 DNA reads TGTGCCAGCAGACCGGACAGGGGCTTTGGGGAGCTGTTTTTT. Translating it yields CASRPDRGFGELFF.

The chain carries TRBV10-3 and TRBJ2-3; 15 bases are shared with TRBD2. The CDR3 has 16 amino acids. J gave up 2 bases and V 5 bases, and 2 bases lay outside the gene matches. CDR1 is ENHRY, CDR2 SYGVKD, per germline. The CDR3, as DNA: TGTGCCATCAGTCGGACTAGCGGGGGGGTCACAGATACGCAGTATTTT. Translating gives CAISRTSGGVTDTQYF.

The V and J genes are TRBV5-8 and TRBJ1-2, with D possibly TRBD1 on 6 matching bases. Deletions cut 4 bases from V and 5 bases from J, with 18 bases between. CDR1 is SGHTS and CDR2 is YDEGEE in the germline V gene. The CDR3 consists of 15 residues. This chain's CDR3 is CASSPLQGIRYGYTF. The DNA for the CDR3 is TGTGCCAGCAGCCCACTACAGGGAATCCGGTATGGCTACACCTTC.

The rearrangement links TRBV19 to TRBJ2-5, with a tentative D call TRBD2 (5 bases). Trimming stripped 5 bases from V and 6 bases from J, with 13 bases between. The CDR3 is 13 residues long. From germline, CDR1 is LNHDA and CDR2 SQIVND (reference sequence). The CDR3 DNA follows: TGTGCCAGTAGTTTGGACTTCGCCAAGACCCAGTACTTC. This sequence encodes CASSLDFAKTQYF. Variable domain in full (rest from reference TRBV19 and TRBJ2-5): DGGITQSPKYLFRKEGQNVTLSCEQNLNHDAMYWYRQDPGQGLRLIYYSQIVNDFQKGDIAEGYSVSREKKESFPLTVTSAQKNPTAFYLCASSLDFAKTQYFGPGTRLLVL.

The chain joins TRBV29-1 to TRBJ2-7; D is unclear. This CDR3 region has 14 residues. Germline assignment: CDR1 SQVTM and CDR2 ANQGSEA. Trimming took 3 bases from V and 0 from J, leaving 12 bases between them. CDR3 sequence (DNA): TGCAGCGTTGATTCCCCAGGAAGCTCCTACGAGCAGTACTTC. Amino acids: CSVDSPGSSYEQYF.

The chain couples TRBV2 to TRBJ1-6, with 7 nucleotides matching TRBD1. This CDR3 has 15 residues. V shed 6 bases, J shed 5 bases, and the junction held 7 bases outside the gene matches. Germline values: CDR1 SNHLY, CDR2 FYNNEI. CDR3 nucleotides: TGTGCCAGCAGGGGACAGAGAGGAGATAATTCACCCCTCCACTTT. Translated: CASRGQRGDNSPLHF.

The chain is built from TRBV5-6 and TRBJ2-5; D not certain. Germline CDR1 reads SGHDT; CDR2 reads YYEEEE. V was clipped by 1 base and J by 1 base, with 11 bases between them. The CDR3 runs 15 residues. The CDR3 DNA reads as TGTGCCAGCAGCTTGTTTGCATGGGCCCAAGAGACCCAGTACTTC. It yields the protein CASSLFAWAQETQYF.

This chain links TRBV27 with TRBJ1-2; D is uncertain. The CDR3 has 11 amino acids. Trimming stripped 6 bases from V and 11 bases from J, with 13 bases between. The germline gives CDR1 MNHEY, CDR2 SMNVEV (reference sequence). The CDR3 sequence: CASRGLSGYTF. CDR3 bases: TGTGCCAGCAGGGGATTAAGCGGTTACACCTTC.

V usage is TRBV6-6 and J usage is TRBJ1-1, with TRBD1 matching over 7 bases. Unmatched junction bases numbered 8, after V lost 6 bases and J lost 1 base. Germline CDR1 is MNHNY and CDR2 is SVGAGI (reference sequence). The CDR3 has 15 amino acids. This CDR3 is CASRDTGVANTEAFF. The CDR3 bases are TGTGCCAGCAGGGACACAGGGGTTGCGAACACTGAAGCTTTCTTT.

The chain recombines TRBV5-4 with TRBJ2-2; 7 bases are shared with TRBD2. The CDR3 is 13 amino acids. J was trimmed by 6 bases and V by 4 bases; bases with no gene match: 3. Germline V gene lookup returns CDR1 SGHNT and CDR2 YYREEE (reference sequence). The CDR3: CASSELAPGELFF. For the CDR3, the DNA is TGTGCCAGCAGCGAACTAGCGCCCGGGGAGCTGTTTTTT.

J is TRBJ1-3 and V is TRBV4-2; 7 positions match TRBD1. Trimming took 0 bases from V and 3 from J; bases not matched to a gene: 2. Looked up from germline, CDR1 is LGHNA and CDR2 is YNFKEQ. CDR3 size: 15 residues. The CDR3 DNA is TGTGCCAGCAGCCAAGAAGGGACAGTTGGAAACACCATATATTTT. Translation gives CASSQEGTVGNTIYF.

This clone was seen a handful of times. The CDR3, as DNA: TGTGCCAGCACCTGGCGGGGGGTGGGAGGCTACACCTTC. This sequence encodes CASTWRGVGGYTF. The chain joins TRBV6-5 to TRBJ1-2; D may be TRBD1 (5 bases). CDR1 is MNHEY and CDR2 is SVGAGI in the germline V gene. Trimming pared 7 bases from V and 8 bases from J, leaving 17 bases between. The CDR3 loop spans 13 amino acids.

This chain uses TRBV4-1 with TRBJ1-6, with D unresolved. The CDR3 extends over 16 amino acids. CDR1 MGHRA and CDR2 YSYEKL come from the germline V gene. V lost 0 bases and J 6 bases, leaving 12 bases between the germline ends. This CDR3 is CASSQDYRSSNSPLHF. The CDR3 bases are TGCGCCAGCAGCCAAGATTACAGAAGTTCTAATTCACCCCTCCACTTT.